This record concerns one T cell receptor (beta chain) sequence. It lacks a known antigen. It has no much larger one-base neighbor in the sample; base qualities were not kept. Looking up the germline V gene yields CDR1 SGHRS and CDR2 YFSETQ. V is pruned by 4 bases and J by 0 bases, leaving 9 bases of the junction without a gene match. From cysteine to phenylalanine, the CDR3 is 18 amino acids long. The only DNA kept is the CDR3, 54 bases in frame from the first base. The entry originates in a study of brain metastases from non-small cell lung cancer (dated by TCRdb to between 2019 and 2020). The study in broad terms: The study profiled the immune microenvironment of paired resected primary tumors and brain metastases taken from patients with non-small-cell lung cancer.

Libraries came from the immunoSEQ multiplex PCR assay. T-cell receptor beta chain repertoire sequencing was performed alongside a 770-gene immune expression panel. TCRdb provides this immuneACCESS table in a form limited to in-frame rearrangements. Some clones are lacking; in checked studies, under half of them reflect an unresolved V gene, and why the rest are absent is not known. This sample gives 4,000 to 4,500 clones in total; around 85% of them show up just once. The ten largest make up 7.8% of the sample. A total of some 37 patients with non-small-cell lung cancer that had been surgically resected, each with specimens from both a primary tumor and a brain metastasis, made up the cohort. The tumor specimens used were formalin-fixed, paraffin-embedded tissues taken from archives. Results the study describes overall, beyond this receptor: T-cell clones were apparently expanded in roughly two thirds of brain metastases relative to the matched primary tumors. TCR repertoires were found to be largely shared between paired brain metastases and primary tumors, although sparse T-cell densities were observed in the brain metastases. T-cell infiltration was lower in brain metastases than in primary tumors (P < 0.001).

The receptor chain draws on TRBV5-1 and TRBJ2-6; the junction holds 8 bases that match TRBD2. The specimen sequenced was primary lung tumor tissue. The cell subset or site label on this specimen signifies: primary lung tumor paired with brain metastasis. The clonotype originates from a donor at least 40 years old with non-small cell lung cancer. The sequenced DNA: TGCGCCAGCAGCCCTGCGGGGGGAACTAGCTCTGGGGCCAACGTCCTGACTTTC. This encodes CASSPAGGTSSGANVLTF.